This passage covers 20 T cell receptor beta chains from one sample sequenced in a study of CXCR3-negative and CXCR3-positive naive CD8 T cells. Libraries of TRB cDNA were made by 5' RACE and carried UMIs. TCRdb derives one entry per CDR3 protein from the 5' RACE reads, leaving out DNA. The sample yields around 96,000 distinct CDR3 sequences, of which the top ten take up 1.5% to 2%. Sequencing was carried out using naive CXCR3- CD8+ T cells from blood. Subset given: CD45RO-CCR7+CD27+CD95- naive CD8+ T cells lacking CXCR3 (TNR3-). The receptors were gathered from a human donor in good health. Some clones in this sample may be carry-over from other donors' samples.

The chain recombines TRBV30 with TRBJ2-3; TCRdb's D gene call, TRBD1, goes unchecked for lack of DNA. The V gene's germline CDR1 is GTSNPN and CDR2 SVGIG (reference sequence). CDR3 length equals 15 residues. CDR3 protein: CAWSVFRGGTDTQYF. The full variable domain, rest sourced from reference TRBV30 and TRBJ2-3, is SQTIHQWPATLVQPVGSPLSLECTVEGTSNPNLYWYRQAAGRGLQLLFYSVGIGQISSEVPQNLSASRPQDRQFILSSKKLLLSDSGFYLCAWSVFRGGTDTQYFGPGTRLTVL.

The chain combines TRBV29-1 with TRBJ2-7. Germline loops: CDR1 SQVTM, CDR2 ANQGSEA. This CDR3 is built from 13 residues. The CDR3 spells CSVGYGRTYEQYF.

This chain links TRBV29-1 with TRBJ2-5. CDR3 size: 13 residues. Germline V CDR1 and CDR2: SQVTM, ANQGSEA. CDR3 in amino acids: CSVEMGNQETQYF. The full variable domain, its missing parts supplied by reference TRBV29-1 and TRBJ2-5, is SAVISQKPSRDICQRGTSLTIQCQVDSQVTMMFWYRQQPGQSLTLIATANQGSEATYESGFVIDKFPISRPNLTFSTLTVSNMSPEDSSIYLCSVEMGNQETQYFGPGTRLLVL.

The V call is TRBV29-1, the J call TRBJ2-7. The CDR3 length is 11 residues. Germline values: CDR1 SQVTM, CDR2 ANQGSEA. The CDR3 protein is CSVAYSYEQYF.

The gene calls are TRBV19 and TRBJ2-1; TCRdb picks TRBD2, but there is no DNA to check that call. Germline assignment: CDR1 LNHDA and CDR2 SQIVND (reference sequence). The CDR3 totals 14 residues. The CDR3 reads CASSIDEGWNEQFF.

The chain links TRBV28 to TRBJ2-3; no DNA is available, so the TRBD1 call from TCRdb remains unchecked. This CDR3 is 16 amino acids long. Germline loops: CDR1 MDHEN, CDR2 SYDVKM. CDR3 sequence: CASSLLRDSPTDTQYF.

The CDR3: CASGWAAGGLVKTQYF. The chain carries TRBV12-5 and TRBJ2-5; TCRdb lists TRBD2, though no DNA is available to test this call. The CDR3 extends over 16 amino acids. CDR1 is LGHNT and CDR2 is FRNRAP in the germline V gene. Based on the CDR3 plus reference TRBV12-5 and TRBJ2-5, the full variable domain is DARVTQTPRHKVTEMGQEVTMRCQPILGHNTVFWYRQTMMQGLELLAYFRNRAPLDDSGMPKDRFSAEMPDATLATLKIQPSEPRDSAVYFCASGWAAGGLVKTQYFGPGTRLLVL.

The chain carries TRBV29-1 and TRBJ2-4; as DNA is missing, the TRBD1 call by TCRdb cannot be tested. The length of the CDR3 is 12 residues. Germline assignment: CDR1 SQVTM and CDR2 ANQGSEA. The CDR3 spells CSVAPVGSIQYF. Drawing the rest from reference TRBV29-1 and TRBJ2-4, the complete variable domain is SAVISQKPSRDICQRGTSLTIQCQVDSQVTMMFWYRQQPGQSLTLIATANQGSEATYESGFVIDKFPISRPNLTFSTLTVSNMSPEDSSIYLCSVAPVGSIQYFGAGTRLSVL.

The chain recombines TRBV7-3 with TRBJ1-1; the TCRdb call, TRBD1, lacks DNA for checking. In germline, CDR1 is SGHTA, CDR2 FQGTGA. This CDR3 has 13 amino acids. CDR3: CASSIGGTTEAFF.

The chain links TRBV27 to TRBJ2-7; TCRdb designates TRBD2, a call that cannot be tested without DNA. Germline-derived CDR1 and CDR2 are MNHEY and SMNVEV (reference sequence). CDR3 length equals 14 residues. The CDR3 sequence is CASSSLAGVYEQYF.

The CDR3 here is CASSQVPRTSGKSYEQYF. This chain uses TRBV4-1 with TRBJ2-7; there is no DNA to check the TCRdb D call of TRBD2. The CDR3 sequence is 18 residues long. Germline V lookup: CDR1 MGHRA, CDR2 YSYEKL.

This sequence joins TRBV5-1 and TRBJ2-7. This CDR3 region has 13 residues. Germline V gives CDR1 SGHRS, CDR2 YFSETQ. This CDR3 reads CASRQSQPYEQYF.

V and J are TRBV20-1 and TRBJ2-5; TCRdb indicates TRBD2, and absent DNA this call remains unverified. Germline V gene lookup returns CDR1 DFQATT and CDR2 SNEGSKA (reference sequence). There are 15 residues in the CDR3. The CDR3 spells CSARDLGLAFETQYF.

The J gene is TRBJ2-1, the V gene TRBV11-2; TCRdb's D call of TRBD2 is untestable without DNA. Germline CDR1 SGHAT, CDR2 FQNNGV. The CDR3 is 15 residues long. The CDR3 is CASNNQREVHNEQFF.

The chain has TRBV21-1 and TRBJ2-7; TCRdb names TRBD2, which stays unverified in the absence of DNA. TRBV21-1 is listed as a pseudogene. This CDR3 has 16 amino acids. The CDR3: CASSKDGTGGNHEQYF.

The J gene is TRBJ2-5, the V gene TRBV20-1; TCRdb proposes TRBD1, but this gene call is untestable without DNA. The CDR3 loop spans 15 amino acids. Germline V gives CDR1 DFQATT, CDR2 SNEGSKA (reference sequence). The CDR3: CSARDDGDTEETQYF.

The chain is built from TRBV7-9 and TRBJ2-1. Germline V gene sequence: CDR1 SEHNR, CDR2 FQNEAQ (reference sequence). The CDR3 covers 13 residues. CDR3 amino acids: CASSSDGYNEQFF.

The chain uses TRBV7-9 and TRBJ2-3; TCRdb reports TRBD2, a call that lacks DNA to check it against. The V gene's germline CDR1 is SEHNR and CDR2 FQNEAQ (reference sequence). CDR3 length: 17 residues. CDR3: CASSFPLGLVGTDTQYF.

This rearrangement joins TRBV29-1 to TRBJ2-1. The CDR3 covers 11 residues. In germline, CDR1 is SQVTM, CDR2 ANQGSEA. The CDR3 sequence: CSVETGNEQFF.

The rearrangement links TRBV29-1 to TRBJ2-2. Germline assignment: CDR1 SQVTM and CDR2 ANQGSEA. This CDR3 is 11 amino acids long. The CDR3 loop is CSVDSSGELFF.